The 25 T cell receptor beta chains below come from one sample, sequenced in a study of naive and memory T cell subsets. Findings and limits, study-wide: Possibly reflecting memory cells re-expressing CD45RA, a few larger clonotypes occurred in naive repertoires, especially CD8.

Their specific antigens are unknown. Both TRBC1 and TRBC2 were covered by a beta constant-region primer of two equimolar oligonucleotides. The ligated cDNA underwent four PCR rounds using SP2 and nested alpha and beta constant-region primers. TCRdb redid the calling of the UMI-ligation and nested PCR reads with MiXCR, one entry per CDR3 protein. The sample has 120,000 to 150,000 distinct CDR3 sequences, 15% to 25% seen once. The sample consisted of naive CD8+ T cells from blood. These receptors came from a human donor in good health.

CDR3 coding DNA: TGTGCCAGCAGCCCAAGCGACGTACTCTCTGGGGCCAACGTCCTGACTTTC. Translated, it gives CASSPSDVLSGANVLTF. This chain joins TRBV7-9 and TRBJ2-6; no firm D call. CDR3 length: 17 amino acids. Trimming cost V 5 bases and J 0 bases, with 14 bases left between them. In germline, CDR1 is SEHNR, CDR2 FQNEAQ (reference sequence).

The chain links TRBV5-6 to TRBJ2-3; possibly TRBD1 for D (5 bases). Germline V gene data show CDR1 as SGHDT and CDR2 as YYEEEE. The CDR3 is 13 amino acids. V was clipped by 0 bases and J by 5 bases, with 7 bases between them. The CDR3 nucleotides are TGTGCCAGCAGCTTGGCCCAGGGAGATACGCAGTATTTT. Its protein is CASSLAQGDTQYF.

Here the CDR3 reads CSARGTGRGLETQYF. CDR3 sequence (DNA): TGCAGTGCTAGGGGGACCGGACGGGGGCTGGAGACCCAGTACTTC. The chain combines TRBV20-1 with TRBJ2-5; D tentatively fits TRBD1 or TRBD2 (6 bases each). The V end was cut by 3 bases, the J end by 5 bases, with 19 bases between. Per germline, CDR1 DFQATT and CDR2 SNEGSKA (reference sequence). This CDR3 is built from 15 residues.

The chain links TRBV7-9 to TRBJ2-1; 7 bases map to TRBD2. J was trimmed by 0 bases and V by 3 bases; bases with no gene match: 14. The CDR3 covers 19 residues. CDR1 and CDR2 (germline): SEHNR, FQNEAQ (reference sequence). The CDR3 loop reads CASSFVSWAGLGSYNEQFF. The CDR3 nucleotides are TGTGCCAGCAGCTTCGTTAGTTGGGCAGGACTAGGCTCCTACAATGAGCAGTTCTTC.

The chain combines TRBV6-6 with TRBJ1-1; no clear D gene. Germline V gene sequence: CDR1 MNHNY, CDR2 SVGAGI (reference sequence). This CDR3 is built from 14 residues. Deletions cut 7 bases from V and 4 bases from J, with 16 bases between. Here the CDR3 reads CASIYIAGPTEAFF. The CDR3 region has the DNA TGTGCCAGCATCTACATAGCGGGTCCCACTGAAGCTTTCTTT.

This chain links TRBV7-9 with TRBJ1-1, with 10 bases identical to TRBD1. CDR3 size: 15 residues. With V trimmed by 5 bases and J by 4 bases, 7 bases remained unmatched. The germline gives CDR1 SEHNR, CDR2 FQNEAQ (reference sequence). CDR3 residues: CASSADRGQITEAFF. Written as DNA, the CDR3 is TGTGCCAGCAGCGCCGACAGGGGGCAAATCACTGAAGCTTTCTTT.

The chain carries TRBV5-1 and TRBJ2-2; 7 nucleotides match TRBD2. Losses at the gene ends were 2 bases for V and 1 base for J; bases not matched to a gene: 2. This CDR3 spans 15 amino acids. Germline assignment: CDR1 SGHRS and CDR2 YFSETQ. As DNA, the CDR3 is TGCGCCAGCAGCTTCGGCGGGGGGAACACCGGGGAGCTGTTTTTT. Its translation is CASSFGGGNTGELFF.

The chain is built from TRBV4-1 and TRBJ1-1; D is unresolved. Trimming left V 4 bases short and J 6 bases short, with 12 bases between. Germline lookup yields CDR1 MGHRA and CDR2 YSYEKL. The CDR3 is 13 amino acids. The chain's CDR3 is CASSRQAAPEAFF. The CDR3 DNA is TGCGCCAGCAGCCGGCAGGCGGCTCCTGAAGCTTTCTTT.

The chain has TRBV2 and TRBJ2-7; D remains ambiguous. The V end lost 6 bases, the J end lost 2 bases, and 14 bases lay between the germline ends. The CDR3 totals 14 residues. Per the germline V gene, CDR1 is SNHLY and CDR2 is FYNNEI. CDR3 bases: TGTGCCAGCAGACCGAGGCAGAATACCTACGAGCAGTACTTC. Translating it yields CASRPRQNTYEQYF.

This clonotype was seen more than once but under ten times. The J gene is TRBJ2-7, the V gene TRBV28; TRBD1 matches 7 bases. In germline, CDR1 is MDHEN, CDR2 SYDVKM. The junction had 9 bases not matched to a gene; V was cut back by 8 bases and J by 5 bases. The CDR3 has 13 residues. DNA of the CDR3: TGTGCCAGCGGGGACAGCCTATACGACGAGCAGTACTTC. This codes for CASGDSLYDEQYF.

This clonotype has just a few counts. The chain uses TRBV4-1 and TRBJ2-1; D tentatively fits TRBD1 or TRBD2 (5 bases each). V lost 5 bases and J lost 0, with 11 bases in between. The CDR3 has 15 amino acids. Germline V gene lookup returns CDR1 MGHRA and CDR2 YSYEKL. The CDR3 region has the DNA TGCGCCAGCAGCAGGGACCTCGACTCCTACAATGAGCAGTTCTTC. Translation gives CASSRDLDSYNEQFF.

In DNA, the CDR3 is TGTGCCAGCAGCCACCGGGACCTAGTGGCCGGGGACAATGAGCAGTTCTTC. This sequence encodes CASSHRDLVAGDNEQFF. The genes are TRBV3-1 and TRBJ2-1, with D perhaps matching TRBD1 or TRBD2 (5 bases each). The CDR3 is 17 amino acids. In germline, CDR1 is LGHDT, CDR2 YNNKEL (reference sequence). Trimming stripped 3 bases from V and 5 bases from J, with 20 bases between.

This clonotype has a count of ten or more. The chain has TRBV11-2 and TRBJ2-5; D call uncertain. The V gene lost 3 bases and the J gene lost 2 bases, with 7 bases spanning the gap. Germline loops: CDR1 SGHAT, CDR2 FQNNGV. There are 13 residues in the CDR3. In DNA, the CDR3 is TGTGCCAGCAGCTTTTACAGTCAAGAGACCCAGTACTTC. Protein product: CASSFYSQETQYF.

The rearrangement links TRBV29-1 to TRBJ2-1; 9 nucleotides match TRBD2. Germline V gene lookup returns CDR1 SQVTM and CDR2 ANQGSEA. The V gene end was trimmed by 0 bases and the J gene end by 4 bases; junction bases not matched to a gene: 10. The CDR3 loop spans 17 amino acids. The CDR3 nucleotides are TGCAGCGTTGAAGACCTTGAGACTAGCGGCCCGTACAATGAGCAGTTCTTC. Its protein is CSVEDLETSGPYNEQFF.

The chain employs TRBV12-5 and TRBJ1-1; 8 bases are a match to TRBD1. This CDR3 is built from 17 residues. V dropped 2 bases and J dropped 1; count of bases not matched to a gene: 9. Germline V gene data show CDR1 as LGHNT and CDR2 as FRNRAP. The CDR3 is CASGLHSSGGGNTEAFF. In nucleotides, the CDR3 is TGTGCTAGTGGTTTGCACTCCTCAGGGGGCGGGAACACTGAAGCTTTCTTT. The variable domain in full, completed from reference TRBV12-5 and TRBJ1-1, reads DARVTQTPRHKVTEMGQEVTMRCQPILGHNTVFWYRQTMMQGLELLAYFRNRAPLDDSGMPKDRFSAEMPDATLATLKIQPSEPRDSAVYFCASGLHSSGGGNTEAFFGQGTRLTVV.

The chain combines TRBV28 with TRBJ2-1, with D perhaps TRBD2 (5 bases). The germline CDR1 and CDR2 sequences are MDHEN and SYDVKM. Trimming removed 7 bases from V and 4 bases from J, with 14 bases in between. This CDR3 region has 14 residues. CDR3 DNA sequence: TGTGCCAGCACCGGAGAGCGGCATTACAATGAGCAGTTCTTC. Its translation: CASTGERHYNEQFF.

The table lists this clonotype with a few counts. CDR3 in amino acids: CASSQDHYSNQPQHF. The CDR3 DNA reads as TGCGCCAGCAGCCAAGATCATTATAGCAATCAGCCCCAGCATTTT. This chain joins TRBV4-3 and TRBJ1-5; D unresolved. The CDR3 has 15 amino acids. The V and J ends lost 0 bases and 0 bases respectively, with 6 bases between them. The germline V gene encodes CDR1 LGHNA and CDR2 YSLEER.

This clonotype was picked up a small number of times. V is TRBV29-1 and J is TRBJ2-1, with 9 bases matching TRBD2. CDR1 and CDR2 from the germline V gene are SQVTM and ANQGSEA. CDR3 length: 15 residues. Trimming at V came to 4 bases and at J to 8 bases, leaving 12 bases not matched to a gene. Here the CDR3 DNA reads TGCAGCGTTGTTGGGCTAGCGGGAAGGATATATGAGCAGTTCTTC. It encodes CSVVGLAGRIYEQFF.

Concerning this clonotype itself: A read error may account for a junction end that differs from germline. V gene TRBV28 combines with J gene TRBJ2-1; 9 bases map to TRBD1. Germline CDR1 reads MDHEN; CDR2 reads SYDVKM. This CDR3 has 15 amino acids. CDR3 region: CASSLGQGSYNERFF. The CDR3 DNA is TGTGCCAGCAGTTTGGGACAGGGCTCCTACAATGAGCGGTTCTTC.

This clonotype is a singleton in its sample. V usage is TRBV6-2 or TRBV6-3 and J usage is TRBJ2-5; D is possibly TRBD2 (6 bases). Germline CDR1 MNHEY, CDR2 SVGEGT. V lost 2 bases and J 4 bases, leaving 11 bases between the germline ends. This CDR3 contains 14 residues. As DNA, the CDR3 is TGTGCCAGCAGTTACCCCCTAGCGAGAGAGACCCAGTACTTC. Amino acid sequence: CASSYPLARETQYF.

The rearrangement joins TRBV12-3 or TRBV12-4 to TRBJ2-2, with D possibly being TRBD1 (6 bases). The ends were cut back, 4 bases at V and 1 base at J, with 13 bases in the middle. This CDR3 is built from 16 residues. The CDR3 DNA is TGTGCCAGCAGTTCCCACCAGGGGCGGAACACCGGGGAGCTGTTTTTT. The encoded protein is CASSSHQGRNTGELFF.

The table lists this clonotype with a few counts. CDR3 DNA sequence: TGTGCCAGCAGTTACTCAGGCGACGCTGAAGCTTTCTTT. This sequence encodes CASSYSGDAEAFF. The rearrangement joins TRBV6-2 or TRBV6-3 to TRBJ1-1; D ambiguous. The CDR3 runs to 13 residues. The germline V gene has CDR1 MNHEY and CDR2 SVGEGT. Trimming stripped 0 bases from V and 6 bases from J, with 8 bases between.

This chain uses TRBV3-1 with TRBJ2-1; 11 bases align to TRBD2. The CDR3 extends over 16 amino acids. V was clipped by 6 bases and J by 0 bases; unmatched bases: 4. CDR1 and CDR2 (germline): LGHDT, YNNKEL (reference sequence). The CDR3: CASRQTSGASYNEQFF. In DNA form, the CDR3 reads TGTGCCAGCAGACAGACTAGCGGGGCCTCCTACAATGAGCAGTTCTTC.

The table lists this clonotype with a few counts. The CDR3 DNA is TGTGCCAGCAGTTACCCTACAGGGATGAGCTCCTACAATGAGCAGTTCTTC. It translates to CASSYPTGMSSYNEQFF. The rearrangement links TRBV6-2 or TRBV6-3 to TRBJ2-1, with D maybe TRBD1 (6 bases). With 2 bases removed from V and 0 bases from J, the gap between germline ends came to 14 bases. The CDR3 is made up of 17 amino acids. Germline V gives CDR1 MNHEY, CDR2 SVGEGT.

J is TRBJ2-5 and V is TRBV28; tentatively, D is TRBD2 (5 bases). The CDR3 has 15 amino acids. V was shortened by 3 bases and J by 2 bases, with 13 bases between the two germline ends. In germline, CDR1 is MDHEN, CDR2 SYDVKM. Written as DNA, the CDR3 is TGTGCCAGCAGTTTTAACCCTAGCAGTCAAGAGACCCAGTACTTC. This gives the protein CASSFNPSSQETQYF. The variable domain in full, completed from reference TRBV28 and TRBJ2-5, reads DVKVTQSSRYLVKRTGEKVFLECVQDMDHENMFWYRQDPGLGLRLIYFSYDVKMKEKGDIPEGYSVSREKKERFSLILESASTNQTSMYLCASSFNPSSQETQYFGPGTRLLVL.